Listed below are T cell receptor beta chains from one sample, sequenced in a study of T cell responses to AZD1222 COVID-19 vaccine. Using immunoSEQ multiplex PCR, the repertoire was profiled, and TCRdb retains in-frame clones only, with some absent. The profile shows around 83,000 clones, 90% of them singletons. The sequencing used peripheral blood, collected 28 days after the second AZD1222 dose. These receptors were obtained from an adult who received the AZD1222 COVID-19 vaccine. Each CDR3 is given without its conserved first and last residue. Fields, in order: V gene, J gene, CDR3 protein.

V gene: TRBV5-1
J gene: TRBJ1-2
CDR3 protein: ASLRDPQAHNGYT

V gene: TRBV12-3/TRBV12-4
J gene: TRBJ2-7
CDR3 protein: ASSLRAYEQY

V gene: TRBV6-5
J gene: TRBJ2-1
CDR3 protein: ASSYGGLGGYEQF

V gene: TRBV19
J gene: TRBJ1-1
CDR3 protein: ASSQLLTGSTEAF

V gene: TRBV24-1
J gene: TRBJ1-1
CDR3 protein: ATTSGGGTEAF

V gene: TRBV7-2
J gene: TRBJ1-1
CDR3 protein: ASSLDGKVSEAF

V gene: TRBV5-8
J gene: TRBJ1-5
CDR3 protein: ASSLGQYSNQPQH

V gene: TRBV9
J gene: TRBJ2-7
CDR3 protein: ASSPPRRCSYEQY

V gene: TRBV30
J gene: TRBJ2-1
CDR3 protein: AWSVLAGGPSEQF

V gene: TRBV28
J gene: TRBJ2-5
CDR3 protein: ARGGRGAAEETQY

V gene: TRBV5-1
J gene: TRBJ2-4
CDR3 protein: ASSHLAGGPFIQY

V gene: TRBV28
J gene: TRBJ1-2
CDR3 protein: ASSLGGSAYGYT

V gene: TRBV7-9
J gene: TRBJ1-4
CDR3 protein: ASSLGSGGITNEKLF